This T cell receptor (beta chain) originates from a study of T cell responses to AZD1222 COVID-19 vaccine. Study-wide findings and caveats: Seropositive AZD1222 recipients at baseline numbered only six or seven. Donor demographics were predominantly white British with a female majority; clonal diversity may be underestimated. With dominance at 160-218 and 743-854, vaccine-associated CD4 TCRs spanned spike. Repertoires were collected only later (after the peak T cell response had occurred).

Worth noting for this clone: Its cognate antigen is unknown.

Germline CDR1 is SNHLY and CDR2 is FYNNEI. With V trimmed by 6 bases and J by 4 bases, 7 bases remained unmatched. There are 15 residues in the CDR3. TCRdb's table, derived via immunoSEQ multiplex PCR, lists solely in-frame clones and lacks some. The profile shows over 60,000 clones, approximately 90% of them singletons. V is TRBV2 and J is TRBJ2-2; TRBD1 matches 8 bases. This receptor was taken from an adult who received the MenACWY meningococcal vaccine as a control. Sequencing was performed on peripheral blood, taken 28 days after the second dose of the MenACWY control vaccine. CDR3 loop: CASSPRTGSTGELFF. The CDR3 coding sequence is TGTGCCAGCAGCCCACGGACAGGGAGCACCGGGGAGCTGTTTTTT.